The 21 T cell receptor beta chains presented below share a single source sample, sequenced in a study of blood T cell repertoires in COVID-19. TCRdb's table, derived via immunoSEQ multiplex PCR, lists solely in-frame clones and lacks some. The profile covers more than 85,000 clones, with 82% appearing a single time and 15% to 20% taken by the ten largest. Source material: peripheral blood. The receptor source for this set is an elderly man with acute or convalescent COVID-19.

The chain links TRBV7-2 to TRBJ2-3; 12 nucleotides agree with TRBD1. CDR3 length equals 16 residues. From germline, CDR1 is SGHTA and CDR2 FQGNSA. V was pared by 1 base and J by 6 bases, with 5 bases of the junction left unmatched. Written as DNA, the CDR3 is TGTGCCAGCAGCTTAGGGGACAGGGGGCACAGTGATACGCAGTATTTT. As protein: CASSLGDRGHSDTQYF.

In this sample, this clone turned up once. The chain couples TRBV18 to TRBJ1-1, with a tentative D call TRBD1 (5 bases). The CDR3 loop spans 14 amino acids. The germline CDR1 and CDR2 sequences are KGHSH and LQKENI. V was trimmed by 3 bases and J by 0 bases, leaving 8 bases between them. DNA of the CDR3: TGTGCCAGCTCACCCAGGGTTTTGAACACTGAAGCTTTCTTT. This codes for CASSPRVLNTEAFF. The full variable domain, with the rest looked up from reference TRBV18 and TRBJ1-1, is NAGVMQNPRHLVRRRGQEARLRCSPMKGHSHVYWYRQLPEEGLKFMVYLQKENIIDESGMPKERFSAEFPKEGPSILRIQQVVRGDSAAYFCASSPRVLNTEAFFGQGTRLTVV.

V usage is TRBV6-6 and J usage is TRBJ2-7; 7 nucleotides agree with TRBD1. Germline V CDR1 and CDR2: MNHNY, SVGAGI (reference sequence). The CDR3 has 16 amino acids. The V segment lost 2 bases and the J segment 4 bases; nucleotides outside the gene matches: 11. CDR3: CASSYTLTGSRYEQYF. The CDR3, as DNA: TGTGCCAGCAGTTACACCCTGACAGGGTCTCGGTACGAGCAGTACTTC.

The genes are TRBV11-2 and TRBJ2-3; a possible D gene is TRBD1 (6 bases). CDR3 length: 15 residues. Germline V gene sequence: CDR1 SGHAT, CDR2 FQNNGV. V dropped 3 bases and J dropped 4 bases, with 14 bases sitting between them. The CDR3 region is CASSFRQALPDTQYF. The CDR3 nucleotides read TGTGCCAGCAGCTTCCGACAGGCTTTACCAGATACGCAGTATTTT. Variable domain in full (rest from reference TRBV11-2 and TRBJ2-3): EAGVAQSPRYKIIEKRQSVAFWCNPISGHATLYWYQQILGQGPKLLIQFQNNGVVDDSQLPKDRFSAERLKGVDSTLKIQPAKLEDSAVYLCASSFRQALPDTQYFGPGTRLTVL.

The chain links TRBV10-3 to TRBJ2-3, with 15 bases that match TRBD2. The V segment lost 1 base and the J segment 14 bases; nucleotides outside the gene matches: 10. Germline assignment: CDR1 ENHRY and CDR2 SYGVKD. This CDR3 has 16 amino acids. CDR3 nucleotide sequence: TGTGCCATCAGTGAGTGGACCGGGACTAGCGGGAGGATGAGGTATTTT. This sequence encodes CAISEWTGTSGRMRYF.

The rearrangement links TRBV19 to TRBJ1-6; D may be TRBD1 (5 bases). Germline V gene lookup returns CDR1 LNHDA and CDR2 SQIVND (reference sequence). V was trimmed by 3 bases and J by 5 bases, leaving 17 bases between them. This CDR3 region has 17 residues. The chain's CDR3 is CASSIGGVGGDNSPLHF. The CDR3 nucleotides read TGTGCCAGTAGTATCGGCGGAGTCGGGGGGGATAATTCACCCCTCCACTTT.

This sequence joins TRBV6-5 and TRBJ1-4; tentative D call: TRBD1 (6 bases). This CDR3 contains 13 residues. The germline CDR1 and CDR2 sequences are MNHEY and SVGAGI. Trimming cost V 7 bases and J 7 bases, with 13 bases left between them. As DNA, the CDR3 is TGTGCCAGCACGGGCAGGGGATCTGAAAAACTGTTTTTT. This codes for CASTGRGSEKLFF.

Written as DNA, the CDR3 is TGTGCCAGTAGTATGGGAGGCAGGTCCATCAAAGAGCCCCAGCATTTT. This gives the protein CASSMGGRSIKEPQHF. The rearrangement joins TRBV19 to TRBJ1-5; no firm D call. This CDR3 contains 16 residues. The germline V and J ends were trimmed by 3 bases and 8 bases, with 20 bases remaining between them. Germline V gives CDR1 LNHDA, CDR2 SQIVND (reference sequence).

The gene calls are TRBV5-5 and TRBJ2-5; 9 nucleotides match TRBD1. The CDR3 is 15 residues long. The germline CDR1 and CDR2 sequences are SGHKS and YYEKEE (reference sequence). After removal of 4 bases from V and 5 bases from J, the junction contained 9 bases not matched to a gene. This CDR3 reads CASSLPGQGPETQYF. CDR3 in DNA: TGTGCCAGCAGCCTCCCGGGACAGGGTCCGGAGACCCAGTACTTC.

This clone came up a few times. CDR3 sequence (DNA): TGTGCCAGCAGTCCCTTCAAAAAAACAGGGGGCTACTATGGCTACACCTTC. It codes for CASSPFKKTGGYYGYTF. The chain uses TRBV27 and TRBJ1-2; 9 bases map to TRBD1. V dropped 5 bases and J dropped 3; count of bases not matched to a gene: 13. The CDR3 spans 17 residues. Germline CDR1 reads MNHEY; CDR2 reads SMNVEV (reference sequence).

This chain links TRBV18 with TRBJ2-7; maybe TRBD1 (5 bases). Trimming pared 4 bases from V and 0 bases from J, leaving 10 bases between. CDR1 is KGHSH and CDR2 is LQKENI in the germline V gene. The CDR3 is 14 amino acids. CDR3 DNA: TGTGCCAGCTCACGTCTGGACAACTCCTACGAGCAGTACTTC. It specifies CASSRLDNSYEQYF.

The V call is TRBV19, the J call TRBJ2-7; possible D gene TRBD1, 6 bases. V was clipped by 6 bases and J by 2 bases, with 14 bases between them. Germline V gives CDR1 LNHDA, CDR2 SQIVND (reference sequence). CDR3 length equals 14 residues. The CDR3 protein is CASSHPGQTYEQYF. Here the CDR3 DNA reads TGTGCCAGTAGCCATCCGGGACAAACCTACGAGCAGTACTTC.

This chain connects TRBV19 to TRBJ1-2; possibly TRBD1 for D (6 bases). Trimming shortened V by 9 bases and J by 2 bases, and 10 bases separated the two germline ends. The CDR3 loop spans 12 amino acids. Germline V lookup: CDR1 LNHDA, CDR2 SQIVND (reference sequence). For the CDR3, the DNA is TGTGCCAGCCGCACAGGGAACTATGGCTACACCTTC. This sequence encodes CASRTGNYGYTF.

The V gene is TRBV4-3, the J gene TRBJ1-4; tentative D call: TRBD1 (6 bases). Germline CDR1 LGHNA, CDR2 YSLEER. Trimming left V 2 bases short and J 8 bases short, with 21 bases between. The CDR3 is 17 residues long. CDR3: CASSQNPRGGTREKLFF. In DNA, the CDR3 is TGCGCCAGCAGCCAAAACCCAAGGGGGGGTACGAGGGAAAAACTGTTTTTT.

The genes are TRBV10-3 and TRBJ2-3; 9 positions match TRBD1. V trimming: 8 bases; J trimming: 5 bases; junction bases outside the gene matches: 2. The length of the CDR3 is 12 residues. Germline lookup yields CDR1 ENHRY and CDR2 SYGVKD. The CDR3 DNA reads TGTGCCATCCGACAGGGGGAAGATACGCAGTATTTT. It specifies CAIRQGEDTQYF.

This chain's CDR3 is CAISEGTSSYEQYF. The CDR3 nucleotides read TGTGCCATCAGTGAAGGGACTAGCTCCTACGAGCAGTACTTC. The chain has TRBV10-3 and TRBJ2-7, with TRBD2 identical over 8 bases. The germline gives CDR1 ENHRY, CDR2 SYGVKD. The CDR3 sequence is 14 residues long. V was clipped by 3 bases and J by 0 bases; unmatched bases: 1.

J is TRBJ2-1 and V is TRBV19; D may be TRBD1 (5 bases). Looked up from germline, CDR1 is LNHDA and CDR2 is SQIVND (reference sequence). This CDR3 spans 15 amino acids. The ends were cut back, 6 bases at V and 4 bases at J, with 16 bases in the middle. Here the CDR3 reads CASRTARQQYNEQFF. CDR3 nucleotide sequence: TGTGCCAGTAGAACGGCCAGACAGCAATACAATGAGCAGTTCTTC.

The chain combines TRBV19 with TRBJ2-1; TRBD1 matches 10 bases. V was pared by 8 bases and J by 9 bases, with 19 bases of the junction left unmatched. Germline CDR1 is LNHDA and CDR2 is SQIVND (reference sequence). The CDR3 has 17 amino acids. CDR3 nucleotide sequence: TGTGCCAGTCGCCGACAGGGGGCATCGGCCACAGTCGGTGAGCAGTTCTTC. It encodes CASRRQGASATVGEQFF. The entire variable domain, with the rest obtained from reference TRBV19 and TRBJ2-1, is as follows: DGGITQSPKYLFRKEGQNVTLSCEQNLNHDAMYWYRQDPGQGLRLIYYSQIVNDFQKGDIAEGYSVSREKKESFPLTVTSAQKNPTAFYLCASRRQGASATVGEQFFGPGTRLTVL.

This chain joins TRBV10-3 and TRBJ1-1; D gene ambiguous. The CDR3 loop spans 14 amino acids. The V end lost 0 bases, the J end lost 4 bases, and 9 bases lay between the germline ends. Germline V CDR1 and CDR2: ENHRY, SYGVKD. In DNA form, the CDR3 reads TGTGCCATCAGTGAGTCGACGCGCGGCACTGAAGCTTTCTTT. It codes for CAISESTRGTEAFF.

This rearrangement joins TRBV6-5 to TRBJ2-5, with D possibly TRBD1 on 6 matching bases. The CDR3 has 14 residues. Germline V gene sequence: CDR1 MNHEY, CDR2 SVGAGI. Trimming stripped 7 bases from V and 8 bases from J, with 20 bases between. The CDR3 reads CASTQPWGLRTQYF. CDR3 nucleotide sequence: TGTGCCAGCACCCAACCCTGGGGGCTCCGTACCCAGTACTTC.

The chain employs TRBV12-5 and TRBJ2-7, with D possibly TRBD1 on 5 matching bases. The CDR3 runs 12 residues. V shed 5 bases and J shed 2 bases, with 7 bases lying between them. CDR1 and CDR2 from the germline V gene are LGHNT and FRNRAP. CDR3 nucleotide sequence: TGTGCTAGTGGTCAAGGGGCCTACGAGCAGTACTTC. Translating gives CASGQGAYEQYF. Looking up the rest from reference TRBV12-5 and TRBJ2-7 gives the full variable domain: DARVTQTPRHKVTEMGQEVTMRCQPILGHNTVFWYRQTMMQGLELLAYFRNRAPLDDSGMPKDRFSAEMPDATLATLKIQPSEPRDSAVYFCASGQGAYEQYFGPGTRLTVT.